The present entry profiles one T cell receptor (beta chain) with its context. Primers: 60 Vbeta forward and 13 Jbeta reverse. Produced via immunoSEQ multiplex PCR; TCRdb's table is partial and in-frame only. This table holds roughly 150,000 clones, around 85% found once. The sample comes from a study of cytomegalovirus exposure and HLA in healthy donors. Sequences were obtained from PBMCs. The receptor was derived from a female donor in good health and CMV-seronegative.

CDR3 sequence reads: CASSAQGARDEQFF. Written as DNA, the CDR3 is TGTGCCAGCAGCGCACAGGGGGCGCGGGATGAGCAGTTCTTC. V usage is TRBV13 and J usage is TRBJ2-1, with 9 positions matching TRBD1. The CDR3 is 14 amino acids. Germline lookup yields CDR1 PRHDT and CDR2 FYEKMQ (reference sequence). V lost 5 bases, J lost 8 bases, and 7 bases stayed unmatched. Variable domain in full (rest from reference TRBV13 and TRBJ2-1): AAGVIQSPRHLIKEKRETATLKCYPIPRHDTVYWYQQGPGQDPQFLISFYEKMQSDKGSIPDRFSAQQFSDYHSELNMSSLELGDSALYFCASSAQGARDEQFFGPGTRLTVL.